This TCR beta chain originates from a study of response to subunit inactivated influenza vaccine. Regarding the study as a whole: That few new T cells are recruited by each seasonal influenza vaccination was the authors' suggestion.

This CDR3 is built from 13 residues. Unmatched junction bases numbered 7, after V lost 3 bases and J lost 6 bases. The germline gives CDR1 GTSNPN, CDR2 SVGIG (reference sequence). One entry per CDR3 protein, called by TCRdb with MiXCR from the RT-PCR reads. The sample yields 650,000 to 800,000 distinct CDR3 sequences, approximately 13% seen once. Turning to this clonotype: Its antigen is unidentified.

The gene calls are TRBV30 and TRBJ2-7; TRBD1 aligns across 8 bases. Sequenced material: PBMCs from blood, taken roughly 2 weeks before vaccination. This TCR derives from a man over 45 who received an inactivated influenza vaccine. CDR3 DNA: TGTGCCTGGAGGAGGCAGGGGGCTAGCGAGCAGTACTTC. This gives the protein CAWRRQGASEQYF.